This T cell receptor (beta chain) came from a study of blood T cells in healthy people across ages. The germline V and J ends were trimmed by 1 base and 0 bases, with 13 bases remaining between them. Per germline, CDR1 LGHDT and CDR2 YNNKEL (reference sequence). The CDR3 has 16 amino acids. A second PCR, run for about 6 to 11 cycles, used a sample-barcoded 5' primer plus a J-beta primer mix. The template-switch adaptor was a 5' adaptor with 12 random nucleotides. It tagged each cDNA molecule. TCRdb fed the 5' RACE reads into MiXCR, producing one record per CDR3 protein. The sample lists about 570,000 distinct CDR3 sequences; 27% were seen once. Findings and caveats of the study: From one million sequenced T cells, diversity estimates were lower bounds.

In regard to this clonotype: Its antigen remains unidentified.

About 10 milliliters of peripheral blood were drawn from each donor into EDTA-treated tubes. Total RNA was extracted at no less than 6 micrograms per sample. The receptor was isolated from a woman aged 70 to 79 in good health. V and J are TRBV3-1 and TRBJ2-7; D is undetermined. Sequenced: blood. As DNA, the CDR3 is TGTGCCAGCAGCCAAGTCGTCACCCCCAGCTCCTACGAGCAGTACTTC. It yields the protein CASSQVVTPSSYEQYF.